One sample yielded the 5 T cell receptor beta chains listed below, sequenced in a study of cytomegalovirus exposure and HLA in healthy donors. Libraries were prepared by immunoSEQ multiplex PCR; TCRdb keeps only in-frame clonotypes and omits some of them. Of some 180,000 clones listed, more than 75% were seen once; the top ten hold 7.2%. The source material was PBMCs. The receptors derive from a man under 40 in good health and CMV-seropositive.

The J gene is TRBJ1-2, the V gene TRBV6-6; D ambiguous. The CDR3 length is 12 residues. Deletions cut 6 bases from V and 1 base from J, with 6 bases between. The germline CDR1 and CDR2 sequences are MNHNY and SVGAGI (reference sequence). The CDR3 DNA sequence: TGTGCCAGCAGGGACGATAACTATGGCTACACCTTC. Translated, it gives CASRDDNYGYTF.

This clone has a handful of counts. CDR3 in amino acids: CASSGGGSRGAFF. Written as DNA, the CDR3 is TGTGCCAGCAGCGGCGGTGGGTCGCGGGGCGCTTTCTTT. The rearrangement joins TRBV9 to TRBJ1-1; weak D call: TRBD1 (5 bases). Trimming left V 3 bases short and J 11 bases short, with 17 bases between. Germline CDR1 and CDR2: SGDLS and YYNGEE. The CDR3 totals 13 residues.

The rearrangement joins TRBV9 to TRBJ2-3, with D unclear. The CDR3 sequence is 16 residues long. V was trimmed by 4 bases and J by 3 bases, leaving 18 bases between them. Germline V gene sequence: CDR1 SGDLS, CDR2 YYNGEE. CDR3 in amino acids: CASSPSARIHTDTQYF. In DNA form, the CDR3 reads TGTGCCAGCAGCCCTAGTGCCCGGATTCATACAGATACGCAGTATTTT.

The chain carries TRBV6-1 and TRBJ2-2; TRBD1 aligns across 9 bases. This CDR3 has 15 residues. The germline gives CDR1 MNHNS, CDR2 SASEGT. J lost 5 bases, V lost 7 bases, and 8 bases had no gene match. CDR3 residues: CASTPQGALTGELFF. As DNA, the CDR3 is TGTGCCAGCACCCCACAGGGGGCGTTGACCGGGGAGCTGTTTTTT.

J is TRBJ1-1 and V is TRBV6-5; TRBD1 matches at 9 bases. Germline CDR1 reads MNHEY; CDR2 reads SVGAGI. Unmatched junction bases numbered 5, after V lost 6 bases and J lost 3 bases. This CDR3 is 14 amino acids long. DNA for the CDR3: TGTGCCAGCAGACAACAGGGGGCGCACACTGAAGCTTTCTTT. Encoded protein: CASRQQGAHTEAFF.